These 20 T cell receptor beta chains originate from one sample sequenced in a study of somatic mutations in cytotoxic T cells in rheumatoid arthritis. Here immunoSEQ multiplex PCR was the method, and the copy in TCRdb shows in-frame clones only, minus some. The sample lists approximately 14,000 clones; 65% to 80% were seen once. Specimen: CD8+ T cells sorted from blood. The receptors were sampled from an adult with rheumatoid arthritis.

V gene TRBV9 combines with J gene TRBJ2-5; D is possibly TRBD2 (5 bases). The CDR3 has 14 amino acids. The germline V and J ends were trimmed by 4 bases and 4 bases, with 14 bases remaining between them. Germline assignment: CDR1 SGDLS and CDR2 YYNGEE. CDR3 sequence: CASSTSGVGETQYF. CDR3 sequence (DNA): TGTGCCAGCAGCACATCCGGGGTTGGAGAGACCCAGTACTTC.

This rearrangement joins TRBV15 to TRBJ2-3; D unclear. In germline, CDR1 is LNHNV, CDR2 YYDKDF (reference sequence). Trimming pared 5 bases from V and 5 bases from J, leaving 8 bases between. The CDR3 length is 12 residues. The CDR3 loop is CATSPKIDTQYF. The CDR3 DNA is TGTGCCACCAGCCCCAAAATAGATACGCAGTATTTT.

The chain has TRBV28 and TRBJ2-2; 7 nucleotides line up with TRBD1. The CDR3 has 14 residues. After removal of 5 bases from V and 6 bases from J, the junction contained 6 bases not matched to a gene. The germline gives CDR1 MDHEN, CDR2 SYDVKM. Here the CDR3 DNA reads TGTGCCAGCAGTCACGAGACAGGGCCCGGGGAGCTGTTTTTT. Translating gives CASSHETGPGELFF.

This clone was detected once. In nucleotides, the CDR3 is TGTGCCAGTATCTCCCGGACAGGGGACACCGGGGAGCTGTTTTTT. Protein: CASISRTGDTGELFF. This chain connects TRBV19 to TRBJ2-2, with TRBD1 identical over 9 bases. The V gene end was trimmed by 7 bases and the J gene end by 3 bases; junction bases not matched to a gene: 6. The germline gives CDR1 LNHDA, CDR2 SQIVND (reference sequence). This CDR3 is 15 amino acids long.

This clone was picked up a small number of times. CDR3 sequence: CASMGGSSYNSPLHF. Written as DNA, the CDR3 is TGTGCCAGCATGGGTGGGAGCTCCTATAATTCACCCCTCCACTTT. The V gene is TRBV6-5, the J gene TRBJ1-6; D is ambiguous. This CDR3 is built from 15 residues. V was pared by 7 bases and J by 0 bases, with 10 bases between. CDR1 and CDR2 from the germline V gene are MNHEY and SVGAGI.

The rearrangement links TRBV29-1 to TRBJ2-7; tentatively, D is TRBD1 (6 bases). This CDR3 is 15 amino acids long. Germline V lookup: CDR1 SQVTM, CDR2 ANQGSEA. Trimming removed 3 bases from V and 2 bases from J, with 17 bases in between. The CDR3 DNA reads TGCAGCGTTGATGGCCTTACAGGGAGCCCCTACGAGCAGTACTTC. Encoded protein: CSVDGLTGSPYEQYF.

The chain recombines TRBV11-3 with TRBJ2-1, with 9 bases aligning to TRBD1. The germline gives CDR1 SGHNT, CDR2 YENEEA. V shed 5 bases and J 5 bases; nucleotides not matched to a gene: 7. The CDR3 runs 15 residues. The CDR3 region has the DNA TGTGCCAGCAGCCCTTACAGGGGGCGAGACAATGAGCAGTTCTTC. This gives the protein CASSPYRGRDNEQFF.

This chain uses TRBV5-4 with TRBJ1-1; D uncertain. V lost 4 bases and J lost 8, with 15 bases in between. The CDR3 is 13 amino acids. The germline CDR1 and CDR2 sequences are SGHNT and YYREEE (reference sequence). The CDR3 sequence: CASSPPGFWEAFF. CDR3 bases: TGTGCCAGCAGCCCCCCCGGGTTTTGGGAAGCTTTCTTT.

CDR3 sequence (DNA): TGTGCCAGCAGTGAAGAGGGACTAGCGGGAGTCGATGAGCAGTTCTTC. Translated: CASSEEGLAGVDEQFF. The rearrangement links TRBV6-1 to TRBJ2-1; TRBD2 agrees at 14 bases. The germline CDR1 and CDR2 sequences are MNHNS and SASEGT. The CDR3 sequence is 16 residues long. J lost 8 bases, V lost 1 base, and 4 bases had no gene match.

The chain couples TRBV11-2 to TRBJ2-5; D remains ambiguous. Trimming cost V 5 bases and J 1 base, with 11 bases left between them. Germline CDR1 and CDR2: SGHAT and FQNNGV. This CDR3 has 14 residues. As DNA, the CDR3 is TGTGCCAGCAGCGCAAGGTTGCCCCAAGAGACCCAGTACTTC. Encoded protein: CASSARLPQETQYF. Based on the CDR3 plus reference TRBV11-2 and TRBJ2-5, the full variable domain is EAGVAQSPRYKIIEKRQSVAFWCNPISGHATLYWYQQILGQGPKLLIQFQNNGVVDDSQLPKDRFSAERLKGVDSTLKIQPAKLEDSAVYLCASSARLPQETQYFGPGTRLLVL.

The J gene is TRBJ2-7, the V gene TRBV5-1, with D possibly being TRBD2 (5 bases). Germline CDR1 and CDR2: SGHRS and YFSETQ. The CDR3 runs 13 residues. V lost 7 bases and J lost 5, with 16 bases in between. CDR3 bases: TGCGCCAGCGGGAGTCGAGGGAGAAACGAGCAGTACTTC. It specifies CASGSRGRNEQYF.

This clone came up a few times. This chain links TRBV30 with TRBJ1-2; TRBD1 is a possible D gene (6 bases). V lost 3 bases and J lost 7, with 18 bases in between. CDR3 size: 14 residues. Per germline, CDR1 GTSNPN and CDR2 SVGIG (reference sequence). The CDR3 region is CAWRERGFIGGYTF. DNA for the CDR3: TGTGCCTGGAGGGAAAGGGGGTTTATTGGTGGCTACACCTTC.

This clone was observed a few times. The J gene is TRBJ1-1, the V gene TRBV19; D gene uncertain. Germline CDR1 is LNHDA and CDR2 is SQIVND (reference sequence). Trimming pared 5 bases from V and 2 bases from J, leaving 9 bases between. The CDR3 runs to 13 residues. The CDR3 DNA reads TGTGCCAGTAGTTTGGCCAGCAACACTGAAGCTTTCTTT. This gives the protein CASSLASNTEAFF.

V gene TRBV27 combines with J gene TRBJ1-5, with 7 bases that match TRBD1. The ends lost 8 bases at V and 4 bases at J; junction bases unmatched: 8. The CDR3 runs to 14 residues. Germline CDR1 MNHEY, CDR2 SMNVEV (reference sequence). CDR3 in amino acids: CASVSGGSNQPQHF. The CDR3 nucleotides read TGTGCCAGCGTTTCAGGGGGTAGTAATCAGCCCCAGCATTTT.

This chain links TRBV4-1 with TRBJ2-1; the D gene could be TRBD1 or TRBD2 (6 bases each). Germline-derived CDR1 and CDR2 are MGHRA and YSYEKL. The CDR3 is 16 amino acids. Trimming removed 1 base at V and 7 bases at J, with 17 bases between. CDR3 DNA: TGCGCCAGCAGCCAAGTTGTGGGGGCGGGGATAAATGAGCAGTTCTTC. It is translated as CASSQVVGAGINEQFF.

The DNA for the CDR3 is TGTGCCAGTAGGGACAGGAGATCACCCCTCCACTTT. Translating it yields CASRDRRSPLHF. The chain joins TRBV19 to TRBJ1-6; 7 nucleotides align to TRBD1. The ends lost 6 bases at V and 10 bases at J; junction bases unmatched: 3. Germline V CDR1 and CDR2: LNHDA, SQIVND (reference sequence). The CDR3 is 12 amino acids.

V and J are TRBV5-8 and TRBJ1-2; D not certain. Germline V gene data show CDR1 as SGHTS and CDR2 as YDEGEE. The length of the CDR3 is 13 residues. Trimming took 5 bases from V and 8 from J, leaving 16 bases between them. For the CDR3, the DNA is TGTGCCAGCAGGCGGGGTTTCCAGGAGGGCTACACCTTC. Protein product: CASRRGFQEGYTF.

V gene TRBV27 combines with J gene TRBJ2-7, with D possibly TRBD2 on 6 matching bases. V lost 2 bases, J lost 3 bases, and 14 bases lay in between. The germline gives CDR1 MNHEY, CDR2 SMNVEV (reference sequence). The CDR3 runs 15 residues. The chain's CDR3 is CASSLVRGTHYEQYF. The CDR3 DNA reads as TGTGCCAGCAGTTTAGTCCGCGGGACTCACTACGAGCAGTACTTC.

V is TRBV7-9 and J is TRBJ2-1, with a weak D call TRBD1 (5 bases). There are 12 residues in the CDR3. CDR1 is SEHNR, CDR2 FQNEAQ, per germline (reference sequence). V gave up 7 bases and J gave up 6 bases, with 10 bases separating them. Here the CDR3 DNA reads TGTGCCAGCACCACAGGTCCCAATGAGCAGTTCTTC. Translation gives CASTTGPNEQFF. Combining the CDR3 with reference TRBV7-9 and TRBJ2-1 gives the whole variable domain DTGVSQNPRHKITKRGQNVTFRCDPISEHNRLYWYRQTLGQGPEFLTYFQNEAQLEKSRLLSDRFSAERPKGSFSTLEIQRTEQGDSAMYLCASTTGPNEQFFGPGTRLTVL.

The sample holds one count of this clone. The chain has TRBV6-6 and TRBJ1-1; no definite D call. The CDR3 loop spans 11 amino acids. The V end was cut by 4 bases, the J end by 1 base, with 1 base between. Germline CDR1 reads MNHNY; CDR2 reads SVGAGI (reference sequence). CDR3: CASSSNTEAFF. For the CDR3, the DNA is TGTGCCAGCAGTTCGAACACTGAAGCTTTCTTT.